This TCR beta chain emerged from a study of blood T cell repertoires in COVID-19. Study-wide background: Acute and convalescent COVID-19 specimens originated in the United States, Italy and Spain. The cDNA or gDNA used as material had been derived from T cells, B-cell-depleted T cells, or PBMCs.

J lost 3 bases, V lost 1 base, and 9 bases had no gene match. Germline V gene sequence: CDR1 PRHDT, CDR2 FYEKMQ (reference sequence). This CDR3 is built from 18 residues. Original data processing: By means of reference gene primer amplification, nucleated cell counts were estimated. The repertoire was sequenced with immunoSEQ multiplex PCR; TCRdb's copy has only in-frame clones and lacks some. V and J calls and clone size are those listed in that table; D and trimming were worked out from the DNA. The data contain roughly 87,000 clones, about 84% of them singletons. Sequencing was carried out using peripheral blood. The chain employs TRBV13 and TRBJ2-7, with TRBD2 matching over 13 bases. The origin of this receptor is a man in his fifties or sixties with active COVID-19. In nucleotides, the CDR3 is TGTGCCAGCAGCTTAGAGACTAGCGGGAGGAATATGGACTACGAGCAGTACTTC. It codes for CASSLETSGRNMDYEQYF. The full variable domain, its missing parts supplied by reference TRBV13 and TRBJ2-7, is AAGVIQSPRHLIKEKRETATLKCYPIPRHDTVYWYQQGPGQDPQFLISFYEKMQSDKGSIPDRFSAQQFSDYHSELNMSSLELGDSALYFCASSLETSGRNMDYEQYFGPGTRLTVT.